Below are 31 T cell receptor beta chains sequenced from a single sample in a study of tumor and adjacent non-tumor tissue in lung cancer listed by TCRdb under 2018. Bulk unsorted tissue served as the source for RNA extraction, and RNA quality was assessed using a NanoDrop ND-1000 and an Agilent 2100. The normal lung samples consisted of distant non-tumor tissue collected more than 3 cm from the tumor edge. The library was built by means of multiplex PCR. The sequencing machine was an Illumina HiSeq 2500. Following protocols modified from ARM-PCR, the researchers constructed TCRbeta libraries through three rounds of nested PCR with primers (Table S4). TCRdb applied fastp at Q25 and MiXCR to the public reads, then kept only in-frame beta chains. Entries are consolidated by CDR3 protein sequence, retaining the most common genes and DNA. The sample contains some 100,000 distinct CDR3 sequences, 80% of them found a single time. The biggest ten clones account for approximately 28% of the sample.

The sample consisted of distant non-tumor lung tissue. The source of these receptors is a man between 60 and 70 years old with small cell lung cancer.

As concerns this clonotype: A read error is likely, as this CDR3 ends without the conserved phenylalanine or tryptophan. The chain combines TRBV11-2 with TRBJ2-1; the D is unclear. The germline V gene has CDR1 SGHAT and CDR2 FQNNGV. The CDR3 consists of 16 residues. The CDR3 nucleotides read TGTGCCACCAGCGCCCACGATAGCTCCTTCTACAATGAGCAGTTCTAC. Translated, it gives CATSAHDSSFYNEQFY.

Note on this clonotype: A junction end diverges from the germline sequence, so it may reflect a read error. The V gene is TRBV4-1, the J gene TRBJ2-7; no reliable D call. This CDR3 comprises 12 residues. The germline V gene encodes CDR1 MGHRA and CDR2 YSYEKL. CDR3 protein: CDSSQVGNEQYF. Here the CDR3 DNA reads TGCGACAGCAGCCAAGTGGGAAATGAGCAGTATTTC.

The chain combines TRBV11-2 with TRBJ2-7, with unresolved D. Trimming left V 6 bases short and J 2 bases short, with 5 bases between. This CDR3 is 11 amino acids long. Looked up from germline, CDR1 is SGHAT and CDR2 is FQNNGV. The CDR3 loop is CASSFTYEQYF. As DNA, the CDR3 is TGTGCCAGCAGTTTTACCTACGAGCAGTACTTC.

Concerning this clonotype: The junction does not match germline at one end; this may be a read error. The V gene is TRBV6-6, the J gene TRBJ2-7; TRBD2 agrees at 9 bases. Germline CDR1 MNHNY, CDR2 SVGAGI (reference sequence). CDR3 size: 17 residues. The CDR3 DNA reads as TGTACCAGCAGTTCACTTGATTTAGCGGGAGACACCTATGAGCAGTACTTC. This gives the protein CTSSSLDLAGDTYEQYF.

The V call is TRBV4-1, the J call TRBJ2-1, with D possibly being TRBD1 (6 bases). This CDR3 is 18 amino acids long. V was cut by 3 bases and J by 4 bases, with 22 bases left in between. In germline, CDR1 is MGHRA, CDR2 YSYEKL. The CDR3 DNA is TGCGCCAGCAGCCAGGATGTTATGGGACACAACTCATACAATGAGCAGTTCTTC. Translation gives CASSQDVMGHNSYNEQFF.

This clonotype was picked up many times. The rearrangement links TRBV6-6 to TRBJ1-1, with 9 positions matching TRBD1. The CDR3 has 14 residues. The V and J ends lost 6 bases and 3 bases, in that order; junction bases with no gene match: 5. Per germline, CDR1 MNHNY and CDR2 SVGAGI (reference sequence). The CDR3 loop reads CASRDRGGYTEAFF. The CDR3 DNA follows: TGTGCCAGCAGGGACAGGGGAGGGTACACTGAAGCTTTCTTT.

Details on this clonotype: An end of the junction differs from the germline gene, which may be a read error. CDR3 sequence (DNA): TGCAGCGTCCCGGGACAGGGTGATACCGGGGAGCGGTTTTTT. Encoded protein: CSVPGQGDTGERFF. This chain connects TRBV29-1 to TRBJ2-2; TRBD1 agrees at 9 bases. The CDR3 spans 14 residues. Per germline, CDR1 SQVTM and CDR2 ANQGSEA.

On this clonotype itself: This could be a read error, since a much larger clone is one nucleotide away. For the CDR3, the DNA is TGCAGTGCTAGAAGTGGGCTGGGCACTCTATCCAACACTGAAGTTTTCTTT. Translated, it gives CSARSGLGTLSNTEVFF. The chain couples TRBV20-1 to TRBJ1-1; D is uncertain. The CDR3 runs to 17 residues. The germline V gene has CDR1 DFQATT and CDR2 SNEGSKA (reference sequence).

With regard to this clonotype: The final CDR3 position lacks the conserved phenylalanine or tryptophan, pointing to a likely read error. In DNA, the CDR3 is TGTGCCAGCTGTTACTCGATTTGGTCCCTCAGCTCCTACAATGAGCAGTTCTTG. Encoded protein: CASCYSIWSLSSYNEQFL. The V and J genes are TRBV6-5 and TRBJ2-1; D gene uncertain. Germline V gene lookup returns CDR1 MNHEY and CDR2 SVGAGI. The CDR3 totals 18 residues.

In the case of this clonotype: One junction end disagrees with the germline gene, perhaps due to a read error. V and J are TRBV6-5 and TRBJ2-6, with 11 bases identical to TRBD2. From germline, CDR1 is MNHEY and CDR2 SVGAGI. The CDR3 length is 16 residues. Here the CDR3 reads CASSRLAGTGANLLAF. For the CDR3, the DNA is TGTGCCAGCAGCCGACTAGCGGGGACTGGGGCCAACCTCCTGGCTTTC.

As to this clonotype: The junction shows a germline mismatch at one end, possibly a read error. The rearrangement joins TRBV11-2 to TRBJ2-2; 9 nucleotides align to TRBD1. This CDR3 is built from 16 residues. Germline CDR1 reads SGHAT; CDR2 reads FQNNGV. The CDR3 region is CANSDSGQGNTEELFF. CDR3 bases: TGTGCCAACAGCGACTCGGGACAGGGAAACACCGAGGAGCTGTTTTTC.

The genes are TRBV7-9 and TRBJ2-1, with no clear D. The CDR3 runs 11 residues. V was shortened by 11 bases and J by 6 bases, with 11 bases between the two germline ends. Germline-derived CDR1 and CDR2 are SEHNR and FQNEAQ (reference sequence). CDR3 coding DNA: TGTGCCGGCGGTGCTTGCAATGAGCAGTTCTTC. Encoded protein: CAGGACNEQFF.

On this clonotype: Compared with germline, one end of the junction differs, possibly owing to a read error. V and J are TRBV4-2 and TRBJ2-2, with a weak D call TRBD2 (5 bases). The CDR3 sequence is 16 residues long. CDR1 is LGHNA and CDR2 is YNFKEQ in the germline V gene. CDR3: CASSQDLRTNTGEQLF. The CDR3 DNA reads TGCGCCAGCAGCCAAGATCTGAGGACCAACACCGGGGAGCAGCTTTTT.

To note about this clonotype: At one boundary the junction diverges from the germline segment, which might be a read error. This chain links TRBV6-6 with TRBJ2-7; no firm D call. CDR3 length equals 12 residues. Germline assignment: CDR1 MNHNY and CDR2 SVGAGI (reference sequence). This chain's CDR3 is CTNNGVLDEQYF. Here the CDR3 DNA reads TGTACCAACAATGGGGTCTTGGACGAGCAGTATTTC.

The J gene is TRBJ2-2, the V gene TRBV12-3 or TRBV12-4; D is uncertain. V was trimmed by 10 bases and J by 5 bases, leaving 14 bases between them. The CDR3 contains 13 residues. The DNA of the CDR3 is TGTGCCAAGAGTTTTGCAAGAACCGGGGAGCTGTTTTTT. It translates to CAKSFARTGELFF.

This rearrangement joins TRBV10-1 to TRBJ2-3, with D perhaps matching TRBD2 (6 bases). The V end lost 10 bases, the J end lost 8 bases, and 22 bases lay between the germline ends. Germline lookup yields CDR1 WNHNN and CDR2 SYGVQD (reference sequence). The CDR3 is 14 amino acids. CDR3 loop: CATGDWGEIGTQYF. DNA for the CDR3: TGCGCCACCGGGGACTGGGGAGAGATAGGTACGCAGTATTTT.

The rearrangement links TRBV11-3 to TRBJ2-1, with TRBD2 matching 15 bases. This CDR3 is built from 17 residues. With V trimmed by 0 bases and J by 9 bases, 6 bases remained unmatched. CDR1 SGHNT and CDR2 YENEEA come from the germline V gene. CDR3 sequence: CASSLDGVGLAGGEQFF. Here the CDR3 DNA reads TGTGCCAGCAGCTTAGATGGGGTGGGACTAGCGGGAGGTGAGCAGTTCTTC.

This clonotype was found a few times. Because the CDR3 is missing its conserved closing phenylalanine or tryptophan, this is likely a read error. The DNA is left out, because the CDR3 cannot be placed on it with certainty; the CDR3 is given as TCRdb lists it. V is TRBV4-2 and J is TRBJ2-2; the table's D call, TRBD1, was not checked against the DNA. Germline assignment: CDR1 LGHNA and CDR2 YNFKEQ. The CDR3 is 16 amino acids long, termini counted. CDR3 in amino acids: CASSQERGVAAGELFY.

In regard to this clonotype: One end of the junction does not line up with germline, which may come from a read error. V usage is TRBV12-3 or TRBV12-4 and J usage is TRBJ1-4; maybe TRBD1 (5 bases). The CDR3 runs 16 residues. The CDR3 reads CDSSFREGREGEKLFF. CDR3 nucleotides: TGTGACAGCAGTTTCCGAGAGGGGAGGGAGGGTGAAAAACTGTTTTTT.

Comments on this clonotype: A read error is possible here, since a much larger clone lies one base away. The chain combines TRBV24-1 with TRBJ2-1; no definite D call. The V gene's germline CDR1 is KGHDR and CDR2 SFDVKD. CDR3 length: 12 amino acids. In DNA, the CDR3 is TGTACCACCAGTGATTCTATTAATGAGCAGTTCTTC. Translated, it gives CTTSDSINEQFF.

As to this clonotype: Compared with germline, one end of the junction differs, possibly owing to a read error. The J gene is TRBJ1-5, the V gene TRBV5-4; D gene unclear. CDR3 length equals 12 residues. The germline V gene encodes CDR1 SGHNT and CDR2 YYREEE (reference sequence). DNA of the CDR3: TGTGACAGCAGCATGCCTAATCAGCCCCAGCACTTT. This codes for CDSSMPNQPQHF.

In the case of this clonotype: Sequence at one end of the junction differs from germline and may be a read error. The CDR3 spells CTSSQAGLADSSYNEQFF. Written as DNA, the CDR3 is TGTACCAGCAGCCAAGCGGGACTAGCGGACAGCTCCTACAATGAGCAATTCTTC. The chain has TRBV14 and TRBJ2-1; TRBD2 matches at 11 bases. This CDR3 contains 18 residues. CDR1 and CDR2 from the germline V gene are SGHDN and FVKESK.

Judged by abundance, this clonotype is medium-sized. The V gene is TRBV11-2, the J gene TRBJ1-6; D is unresolved. Deletions cut 0 bases from V and 8 bases from J, with 11 bases between. There are 15 residues in the CDR3. Per the germline V gene, CDR1 is SGHAT and CDR2 is FQNNGV. The CDR3 sequence: CASSLEGPDYSPLHF. Here the CDR3 DNA reads TGTGCCAGCAGCTTAGAAGGGCCCGACTATTCACCCCTCCACTTT.

A word on this clonotype: The conserved closing phenylalanine or tryptophan is absent in this CDR3, likely reflecting a read error. The chain uses TRBV4-2 and TRBJ2-5, with a tentative D call TRBD1 (6 bases). Germline V lookup: CDR1 LGHNA, CDR2 YNFKEQ. The CDR3 contains 14 residues. For the CDR3, the DNA is TGTGCCAGTAGCCAGGGGAGCAGGCAAGAGACACAGTACACC. This codes for CASSQGSRQETQYT.

As for this clonotype: A read error may account for a junction end that differs from germline. The V gene is TRBV4-2, the J gene TRBJ2-1; 13 nucleotides line up with TRBD2. Germline loops: CDR1 LGHNA, CDR2 YNFKEQ. This CDR3 is 17 amino acids long. As DNA, the CDR3 is TGTGCTAGCAGCCCTCGGAGGCTAACTAGCGGGAGGGGTGAGCAGTTCTTC. It specifies CASSPRRLTSGRGEQFF.

This clonotype was seen just once. The V and J genes are TRBV29-1 and TRBJ2-5; D may be TRBD1 or TRBD2 (5 bases each). This CDR3 region has 14 residues. V dropped 3 bases and J dropped 2 bases, with 13 bases sitting between them. Germline V gene lookup returns CDR1 SQVTM and CDR2 ANQGSEA. The CDR3: CSVDKRDRQETQYF. DNA of the CDR3: TGCAGCGTTGATAAGAGGGACCGACAAGAGACCCAGTACTTC. Together with reference TRBV29-1 and TRBJ2-5, the CDR3 gives the full variable domain: SAVISQKPSRDICQRGTSLTIQCQVDSQVTMMFWYRQQPGQSLTLIATANQGSEATYESGFVIDKFPISRPNLTFSTLTVSNMSPEDSSIYLCSVDKRDRQETQYFGPGTRLLVL.

The chain links TRBV5-1 to TRBJ2-6, with TRBD1 matching over 9 bases. Germline V gene data show CDR1 as SGHRS and CDR2 as YFSETQ. This CDR3 comprises 19 residues. V trimming: 0 bases; J trimming: 0 bases; junction bases outside the gene matches: 7. This CDR3 reads CASSLGDRVLRSGANVLTF. CDR3 DNA sequence: TGCGCCAGCAGCTTGGGGGACAGGGTCCTACGCTCTGGGGCCAACGTCCTGACTTTC.

Points on this clonotype: At one of its ends the junction is not consistent with the germline gene, which may arise from a read error. CDR3 residues: CTSSPLGEGQEKQRQCF. The CDR3 DNA sequence: TGTACCAGCAGCCCCTTGGGTGAAGGACAGGAGAAACAGCGGCAGTGCTTC. V usage is TRBV5-6 and J usage is TRBJ2-4, with 7 bases identical to TRBD1. Per the germline V gene, CDR1 is SGHDT and CDR2 is YYEEEE. The length of the CDR3 is 17 residues.

Here the CDR3 reads CASSLTEGNKQYF. The CDR3 DNA sequence: TGTGCCAGCAGCTTAACAGAGGGGAACAAACAATACTTC. The rearrangement uses TRBV5-6 and TRBJ2-4; possibly TRBD1 or TRBD2 for D (5 bases each). Trimming stripped 2 bases from V and 16 bases from J, with 19 bases between. Per the germline V gene, CDR1 is SGHDT and CDR2 is YYEEEE. The CDR3 covers 13 residues.

About this clonotype: This may be a read error: a much more frequent sequence differs by one nucleotide. J is TRBJ2-5 and V is TRBV5-1; D unresolved. V gave up 4 bases and J gave up 1 base, with 8 bases separating them. This CDR3 has 13 residues. CDR1 SGHRS and CDR2 YFSETQ come from the germline V gene. The CDR3 loop is CASSLGIQETQYF. The CDR3 DNA follows: TGCGCCAGCAGCCTTGGGATCCAAGAGACCCAGTACTTC.

On this clonotype itself: A clone one base away is much larger, so this may be a read error. CDR3: CSATGQGRTFF. The CDR3 DNA is TGCAGTGCTACGGGACAGGGCAGAACTTTCTTT. The V call is TRBV20-1, the J call TRBJ1-1; 9 bases fit TRBD1. This CDR3 contains 11 residues. V shed 4 bases, J shed 12 bases, and the junction held 6 bases outside the gene matches. The germline V gene has CDR1 DFQATT and CDR2 SNEGSKA (reference sequence).